This T cell receptor (beta chain) came from a study of T cell responses to AZD1222 COVID-19 vaccine. On the study more broadly: Analysis merged second doses at about 4 or about 12 weeks.

Measured with immunoSEQ multiplex PCR; TCRdb has only the in-frame clones, and not every one. The sample yields tens of thousands of clones, roughly 90% seen once. The CDR3 extends over 16 amino acids. V was trimmed by 4 bases and J by 3 bases, leaving 16 bases between them. Germline lookup yields CDR1 SGHRS and CDR2 YFSETQ. The V call is TRBV5-1, the J call TRBJ1-4, with TRBD1 as a possible D gene (6 bases). Source: peripheral blood, taken on day 0 of AZD1222 vaccination. This TCR derives from an adult in good health. CDR3 DNA sequence: TGCGCCAGCAGCGGGCTACAGGGAGAGGCTAATGAAAAACTGTTTTTT. Amino acid sequence: CASSGLQGEANEKLFF.